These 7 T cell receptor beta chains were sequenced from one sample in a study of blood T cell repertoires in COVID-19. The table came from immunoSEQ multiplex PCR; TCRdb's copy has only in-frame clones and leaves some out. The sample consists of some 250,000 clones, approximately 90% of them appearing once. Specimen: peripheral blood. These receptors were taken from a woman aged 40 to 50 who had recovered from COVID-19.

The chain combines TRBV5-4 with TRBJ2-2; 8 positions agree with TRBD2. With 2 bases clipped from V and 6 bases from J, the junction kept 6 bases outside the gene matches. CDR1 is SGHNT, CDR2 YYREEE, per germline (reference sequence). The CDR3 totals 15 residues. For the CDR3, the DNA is TGTGCCAGCAGCTTCGCGGGAGGAGCTTCCGGGGAGCTGTTTTTT. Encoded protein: CASSFAGGASGELFF.

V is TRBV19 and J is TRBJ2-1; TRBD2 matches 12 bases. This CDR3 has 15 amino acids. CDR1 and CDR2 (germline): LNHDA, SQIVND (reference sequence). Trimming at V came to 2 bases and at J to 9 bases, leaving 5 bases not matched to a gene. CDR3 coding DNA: TGTGCCAGTAGTATATGGCTAGCGGGAGGGGGTGAGCAGTTCTTC. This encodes CASSIWLAGGGEQFF.

Written as DNA, the CDR3 is TGTGCCAGCAGTTTAGCAGGGCTGTCCTATGGCTACACCTTC. This translates into CASSLAGLSYGYTF. V and J are TRBV27 and TRBJ1-2; tentatively, D is TRBD1 (5 bases). Germline CDR1 MNHEY, CDR2 SMNVEV (reference sequence). This CDR3 spans 14 amino acids. V was clipped by 2 bases and J by 4 bases, with 11 bases between them.

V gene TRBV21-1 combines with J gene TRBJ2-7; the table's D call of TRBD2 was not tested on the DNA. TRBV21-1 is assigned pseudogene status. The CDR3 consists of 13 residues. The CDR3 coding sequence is TGTGCCAGCCACCACGATACGCCTCGGGAGCAGTACGTC. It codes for CASHHDTPREQYV.

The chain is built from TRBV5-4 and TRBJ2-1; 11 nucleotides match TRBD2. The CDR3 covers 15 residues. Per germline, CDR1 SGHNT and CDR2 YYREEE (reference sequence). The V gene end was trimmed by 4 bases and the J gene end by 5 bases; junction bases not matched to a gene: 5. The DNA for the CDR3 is TGTGCCAGCAGCCCGGGGACTAGCGGACACAATGAGCAGTTCTTC. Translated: CASSPGTSGHNEQFF.

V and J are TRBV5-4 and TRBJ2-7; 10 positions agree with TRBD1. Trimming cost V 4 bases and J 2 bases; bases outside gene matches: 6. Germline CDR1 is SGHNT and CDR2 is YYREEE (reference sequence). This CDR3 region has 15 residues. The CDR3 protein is CASSAGQGRTYEQYF. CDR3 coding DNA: TGTGCCAGCAGCGCGGGACAGGGGCGAACCTACGAGCAGTACTTC.

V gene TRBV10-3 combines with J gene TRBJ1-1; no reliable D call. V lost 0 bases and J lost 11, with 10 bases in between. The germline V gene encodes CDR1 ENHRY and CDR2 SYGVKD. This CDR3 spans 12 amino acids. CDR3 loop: CAISESPAGAFF. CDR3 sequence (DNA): TGTGCCATCAGTGAGTCCCCGGCGGGGGCTTTCTTT.